The rows below give T cell receptor beta chains drawn from one sample of a study of blood T cell repertoires in COVID-19. Using immunoSEQ multiplex PCR, the repertoire was profiled, and TCRdb retains in-frame clones only, with some absent. This table holds tens of thousands of clones, 84% found once. The sample consisted of peripheral blood. The receptors were sampled from a human donor in a cohort sampled during active COVID-19. CDR3s include the opening cysteine and the closing phenylalanine or tryptophan. Fields, in order: J gene, D gene, clone size, V gene, CDR3 protein, CDR3 DNA. The D gene is left open where the match is weak. Clone size appears in some rows only: once, few, many, or a class for an expanded clone.

TRBJ2-3,TRBD2,few,TRBV4-1,CASSRVAVVAGGTDTQYF,TGCGCCAGCAGCCGAGTAGCGGTGGTAGCGGGCGGCACAGATACGCAGTATTTT
TRBJ2-3,.,.,TRBV5-1,CASSLPESTDTQYF,TGCGCCAGCAGCTTGCCCGAGAGCACAGATACGCAGTATTTT
TRBJ2-7,.,few,TRBV7-9,CASSSPGVREQYF,TGTGCCAGCAGCTCACCGGGGGTAAGGGAGCAGTACTTC
TRBJ2-5,TRBD1,.,TRBV9,CASSVRGRWDSNQETQYF,TGTGCCAGCAGCGTCCGAGGGCGATGGGACAGCAACCAAGAGACCCAGTACTTC
TRBJ2-2,.,once,TRBV12-3/TRBV12-4,CASSFGAAGELFF,TGTGCCAGCAGTTTTGGAGCTGCCGGGGAGCTGTTTTTT
TRBJ1-1,.,.,TRBV7-2,CASSLGQGGGTEAFF,TGTGCCAGCAGCTTAGGCCAGGGAGGGGGCACTGAAGCTTTCTTT
TRBJ1-5,.,.,TRBV12-3/TRBV12-4,CASRSLSNQPQHF,TGTGCCAGCAGGAGCTTGAGCAATCAGCCCCAGCATTTT
TRBJ1-2,.,few,TRBV4-1,CASSQDGAGRDYYGYTF,TGCGCCAGCAGCCAAGATGGCGCGGGGCGCGACTACTATGGCTACACCTTC
TRBJ1-4,.,.,TRBV27,CASSYIGAGEKLFF,TGTGCCAGCAGTTATATAGGGGCTGGTGAAAAACTGTTTTTT
TRBJ2-7,.,.,TRBV4-2,CASSHGGLPLEQYF,TGTGCCAGCAGCCATGGGGGACTTCCCCTCGAGCAGTACTTC
TRBJ2-1,TRBD1,.,TRBV9,CASSVAVTGGDYNEQFF,TGTGCCAGCAGCGTAGCCGTGACAGGGGGCGACTACAATGAGCAGTTCTTC
TRBJ2-1,TRBD1,.,TRBV9,CASSGGQTNVDEQFF,TGTGCCAGCAGCGGGGGACAGACCAATGTAGATGAGCAGTTCTTC
TRBJ2-2,TRBD1,once,TRBV28,CASSPGTGVDFTGELFF,TGTGCCAGCAGCCCCGGGACAGGGGTTGATTTCACCGGGGAGCTGTTTTTT
TRBJ2-1,.,.,TRBV14,CASSQPRGPRSYNEQFF,TGTGCCAGCAGCCAGCCCCGAGGGCCCCGCTCCTACAATGAGCAGTTCTTC
TRBJ2-5,TRBD1,.,TRBV3-1/TRBV3-2,CASSQDGDSQETQYF,TGTGCCAGCAGCCAAGATGGGGACAGCCAAGAGACCCAGTACTTC
TRBJ1-4,TRBD1,.,TRBV5-1,CASSPDRVYEKLFF,TGCGCCAGCAGCCCGGACAGGGTATATGAAAAACTGTTTTTT
TRBJ2-7,.,.,TRBV6-1,CASSELVSGYEQYF,TGTGCCAGCAGTGAACTGGTTAGCGGCTACGAGCAGTACTTC
TRBJ1-3,.,.,TRBV7-9,CASSLVVGLAGNTIYF,TGTGCCAGCAGCTTAGTCGTGGGCTTGGCTGGAAACACCATATATTTT
TRBJ1-2,.,.,TRBV6-6,CASTDGNNYGYTF,TGTGCCAGCACGGACGGGAATAACTATGGCTACACCTTC
TRBJ2-7,TRBD2,.,TRBV19,CASSMFSGGSAYEQYF,TGTGCCAGTAGTATGTTTAGCGGGGGGTCCGCCTACGAGCAGTACTTC
TRBJ1-3,.,.,TRBV20-1,CSASPGYSGNTIYF,TGCAGTGCTAGTCCGGGGTACTCTGGAAACACCATATATTTT
TRBJ1-6,.,.,TRBV27,CASSLSTVVNSPLHF,TGTGCCAGCAGTTTATCGACAGTTGTTAATTCACCCCTCCACTTT
TRBJ2-3,TRBD2,.,TRBV9,CASSASGSPDTQYF,TGTGCCAGCAGCGCTAGCGGTTCCCCAGATACGCAGTATTTT
TRBJ1-1,.,.,TRBV20-1,CSAFEGEAFF,TGCAGTGCCTTTGAGGGTGAAGCTTTCTTT
TRBJ2-4,.,.,TRBV7-2,CASSPQGFGIQYF,TGTGCCAGCAGCCCCCAGGGTTTTGGCATTCAGTACTTC
TRBJ2-7,.,.,TRBV9,CASSAPPLASFYEQYF,TGTGCCAGCAGCGCCCCCCCCTTGGCTAGCTTCTACGAGCAGTACTTC
TRBJ2-2,.,.,TRBV27,CASSLVGGGELFF,TGTGCCAGCAGTTTGGTCGGAGGCGGGGAGCTGTTTTTT
TRBJ2-1,.,.,TRBV19,CASSIATKGGEQFF,TGTGCCAGTAGTATAGCCACCAAAGGGGGTGAGCAGTTCTTC
TRBJ2-2,TRBD1,.,TRBV28,CASSRQGGHTGELFF,TGTGCCAGCAGTAGACAGGGGGGCCACACCGGGGAGCTGTTTTTT
TRBJ1-2,.,.,TRBV27,CASRSGGSANYGYTF,TGTGCCAGTCGCTCCGGGGGATCTGCTAACTATGGCTACACCTTC
TRBJ2-7,.,.,TRBV11-3,CASSLYSNYEQYF,TGTGCCAGCAGCTTATACTCCAACTACGAGCAGTACTTC
TRBJ1-1,.,.,TRBV7-9,CASSLSPGNTEAFF,TGTGCCAGCAGCTTAAGTCCAGGGAACACTGAAGCTTTCTTT
TRBJ1-2,.,.,TRBV25-1,CASSNSRGRGNGYTF,TGTGCCAGCTCCAACTCTCGGGGCAGGGGTAATGGCTACACCTTC
TRBJ2-1,.,once,TRBV6-2/TRBV6-3,CASSTGIGTEQFF,TGTGCCAGCAGTACCGGGATAGGTACTGAGCAGTTCTTC
TRBJ1-2,.,.,TRBV7-8,CASSSDSNYGYTF,TGTGCCAGCTCCAGCGACAGCAACTATGGCTACACCTTC
TRBJ2-1,TRBD1,.,TRBV14,CASSQGQGTYNEQFF,TGTGCCAGCAGCCAAGGACAGGGGACCTACAATGAGCAGTTCTTC
TRBJ1-2,TRBD1,.,TRBV4-2,CASSQETGAYGYTF,TGTGCCAGCAGCCAAGAGACAGGGGCCTATGGCTACACCTTC
TRBJ2-5,.,.,TRBV9,CASSVGTVQETQYF,TGTGCCAGCAGCGTTGGGACTGTTCAAGAGACCCAGTACTTC
TRBJ1-1,.,.,TRBV14,CASSLARRGTEAFF,TGTGCCAGCAGCCTCGCCCGCAGGGGCACTGAAGCTTTCTTT
TRBJ1-2,.,.,TRBV7-9,CASSPPWRADYGYTF,TGTGCCAGCAGCCCACCCTGGAGGGCTGACTATGGCTACACCTTC
TRBJ2-7,.,.,TRBV6-1,CASSEDWGRPYEQYF,TGTGCCAGCAGTGAAGACTGGGGGCGCCCCTACGAGCAGTACTTC
TRBJ1-4,TRBD1,.,TRBV5-5,CASSFDRGEEKLFF,TGTGCCAGCAGCTTTGACAGGGGGGAAGAAAAACTGTTTTTT
TRBJ1-3,.,.,TRBV4-2,CASSQDRGVGNTIYF,TGTGCCAGCAGCCAAGATCGGGGGGTTGGAAACACCATATATTTT
TRBJ2-7,.,few,TRBV29-1,CSVLVREQYF,TGCAGCGTTCTGGTGCGGGAGCAGTACTTC
TRBJ2-7,TRBD1,.,TRBV5-5,CASSFHRGWYYEQYF,TGTGCCAGCAGCTTTCACAGGGGTTGGTACTACGAGCAGTACTTC
TRBJ2-5,.,.,TRBV5-4,CASSFGQSRGQETQYF,TGTGCCAGCAGCTTCGGACAGTCAAGGGGACAAGAGACCCAGTACTTC
TRBJ2-7,TRBD1,.,TRBV7-6,CASSLGGTGSYEQYF,TGTGCCAGCAGCTTAGGCGGGACAGGGTCGTACGAGCAGTACTTC
TRBJ2-1,TRBD2,.,TRBV6-1,CASSEAGGVQFF,TGTGCCAGCAGTGAAGCTGGGGGGGTGCAGTTCTTC
TRBJ2-1,.,.,TRBV6-5,CASSLGSLGANEQFF,TGTGCCAGCAGCCTGGGGTCGTTGGGGGCCAATGAGCAGTTCTTC
TRBJ1-1,.,.,TRBV5-6,CASSLGGGAEAFF,TGTGCCAGCAGCTTGGGGGGAGGCGCTGAAGCTTTCTTT
TRBJ1-1,TRBD1,.,TRBV5-4,CASSLASGQMNTEAFF,TGTGCCAGCAGCTTGGCCTCGGGACAGATGAACACTGAAGCTTTCTTT
TRBJ1-2,.,.,TRBV4-3,CASSQESTGRYGYTF,TGCGCCAGCAGCCAAGAGAGCACAGGGCGCTATGGCTACACCTTC
TRBJ2-6,.,.,TRBV12-3/TRBV12-4,CASSTSGANVLTF,TGTGCCAGCAGTACTTCTGGGGCCAACGTCCTGACTTTC
TRBJ2-2,TRBD1,.,TRBV11-2,CASSVGTGVGELFF,TGTGCCAGCAGCGTAGGCACAGGGGTCGGGGAGCTGTTTTTT
TRBJ2-5,TRBD2,many,TRBV29-1,CSAAVSGGASETQYF,TGCAGCGCCGCAGTGAGCGGGGGGGCTTCAGAGACCCAGTACTTC